Reported below is one T cell receptor beta chain. One junction end disagrees with the germline gene, perhaps due to a read error. The CDR3 contains 15 residues. CDR1 MDHEN and CDR2 SYDVKM come from the germline V gene. Time point defined: after dendritic cell vaccination, including at tumor progression/relapse. This entry is derived from a study of glioma-infiltrating T cells after dendritic cell vaccination. Using immunoSEQ multiplex PCR, the repertoire was profiled, and TCRdb retains in-frame clones only, with some absent. The sample holds some 110,000 clones, almost 90% seen once. The clonotype comes from a human donor with glioblastoma. This sample comprised blood, obtained after dendritic cell vaccination. This sequence joins TRBV28 and TRBJ1-5; unclear D gene. The CDR3 region is CASSSGSLGNQPRHF. The CDR3 nucleotides read TGTGCCAGCAGTTCAGGAAGTTTGGGCAATCAGCCCCGGCATTTT. The full variable domain, completed using reference TRBV28 and TRBJ1-5, is DVKVTQSSRYLVKRTGEKVFLECVQDMDHENMFWYRQDPGLGLRLIYFSYDVKMKEKGDIPEGYSVSREKKERFSLILESASTNQTSMYLCASSSGSLGNQPRHFGDGTRLSIL.